This T cell receptor beta chain was recovered during a study of blood T cell repertoires in COVID-19. Study-level information: Sources were T cells, B-cell-depleted T cells, or PBMCs; the material itself was cDNA or gDNA.

Original methodology: Quantification of nucleated cells was approximated via reference gene primer amplification. Profiled with immunoSEQ multiplex PCR; TCRdb holds only in-frame clones, not every one. The V and J calls and the clone size are those of that table, but D and trimming were determined from the DNA. In the table there are around 130,000 clones, about 88% of which are singletons. In terms of age and location, participants ranged from about 18 to 89 years and lived in under 30 US areas. Participants reported their clinical history, and cohort assignment relied on those reports. Germline CDR1 PRHDT, CDR2 FYEKMQ (reference sequence). The V gene lost 5 bases and the J gene lost 2 bases, with 7 bases spanning the gap. This CDR3 spans 13 amino acids. There are a few counts of this clone.

This TCR came from a man aged 35-49 years with acute COVID-19. The gene calls are TRBV13 and TRBJ1-5; D unclear. The source material was PBMCs or T cells enriched from blood (not recorded which). Here the CDR3 reads CASSQKGNQPQHF. DNA of the CDR3: TGTGCCAGCAGCCAGAAAGGCAATCAGCCCCAGCATTTT.